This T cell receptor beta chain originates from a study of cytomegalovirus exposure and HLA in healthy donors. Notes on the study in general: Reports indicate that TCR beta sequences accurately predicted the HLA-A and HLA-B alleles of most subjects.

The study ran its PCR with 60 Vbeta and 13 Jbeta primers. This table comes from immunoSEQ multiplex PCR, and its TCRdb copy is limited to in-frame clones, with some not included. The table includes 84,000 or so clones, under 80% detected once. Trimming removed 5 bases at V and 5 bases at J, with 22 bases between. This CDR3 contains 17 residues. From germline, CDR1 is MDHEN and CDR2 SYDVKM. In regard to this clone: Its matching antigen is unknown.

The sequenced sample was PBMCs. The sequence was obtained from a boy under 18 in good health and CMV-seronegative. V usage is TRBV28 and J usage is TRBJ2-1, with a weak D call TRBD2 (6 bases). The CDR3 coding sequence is TGTGCCAGCAGTCCTAATCTCCCGGCTAGGAGGGACAATGAGCAGTTCTTC. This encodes CASSPNLPARRDNEQFF.